This T cell receptor (beta chain) is from a study of T-cell reconstitution after alpha-beta-depleted transplantation in children. V lost 4 bases and J 7 bases, leaving 18 bases between the germline ends. Germline CDR1 is SGHNT and CDR2 is YYREEE (reference sequence). The CDR3 contains 15 residues. Preparing the TCRbeta library involved the use of unique molecular identifiers. TCRdb independently ran MiXCR on the PCR reads; one entry per CDR3 protein. The table includes 100,000 or so distinct CDR3 sequences, more than 10% detected once. The receptor comes from a human donor who donated a stem cell graft to a child with inherited bone marrow failure. The chain links TRBV5-4 to TRBJ2-1, with D perhaps being TRBD1 or TRBD2 (5 bases each). Sequenced material: PBMCs from the stem cell graft donor, taken from the stem cell graft. CDR3 protein: CASSNAGTLGNEQFF. The CDR3 DNA follows: TGTGCCAGCAGCAATGCCGGGACGCTGGGGAATGAGCAGTTCTTC. Filled out from reference TRBV5-4 and TRBJ2-1, the complete variable domain reads ETGVTQSPTHLIKTRGQQVTLRCSSQSGHNTVSWYQQALGQGPQFIFQYYREEENGRGNFPPRFSGLQFPNYSSELNVNALELDDSALYLCASSNAGTLGNEQFFGPGTRLTVL.